These 30 T cell receptor beta chains originate from one sample sequenced in a study of regulatory T cells in long-lasting Graves disease. The sample's time point: newly diagnosed GD, antithyroid drugs for less than 3 months. The TCR library was prepared using RNA isolated from PBMCs. Arm-PCR of CDR3 regions and iRepertoire HTBI primers were the basis on which TCR beta libraries were built. In TCRdb, the multiplex PCR reads were re-called with MiXCR into one record per CDR3 protein. This table holds more than 400,000 distinct CDR3 sequences, about 16% found once. This sample also appeared in a second study, on T cells in Graves' hyperthyroidism and ophthalmopathy.

The input for sequencing was peripheral blood mononuclear cells (PBMCs), taken at new diagnosis, from a patient treated with antithyroid drugs. These receptors were collected from a man aged 35-49 years with Graves disease.

This clonotype was counted at least ten times. The CDR3 spells CASSLWGTSVTGNEQFF. The CDR3 DNA is TGTGCCAGCAGTTTATGGGGGACTAGCGTCACGGGGAATGAGCAGTTCTTC. The chain recombines TRBV28 with TRBJ2-1; 10 bases agree with TRBD2. There are 17 residues in the CDR3. V was clipped by 0 bases and J by 7 bases; unmatched bases: 9. CDR1 is MDHEN, CDR2 SYDVKM, per germline. The full variable domain, with the rest looked up from reference TRBV28 and TRBJ2-1, is DVKVTQSSRYLVKRTGEKVFLECVQDMDHENMFWYRQDPGLGLRLIYFSYDVKMKEKGDIPEGYSVSREKKERFSLILESASTNQTSMYLCASSLWGTSVTGNEQFFGPGTRLTVL.

This clonotype was seen at least ten times. The J gene is TRBJ2-7, the V gene TRBV11-2; 13 bases line up with TRBD2. The CDR3 covers 16 residues. From germline, CDR1 is SGHAT and CDR2 FQNNGV. The trim removed 4 bases at V and 2 bases at J, leaving 5 bases unmatched. CDR3 sequence: CASSWGTSGNTYEQYF. The DNA for the CDR3 is TGTGCCAGCAGCTGGGGGACTAGCGGGAATACCTACGAGCAGTACTTC.

Points on this clonotype: One end of the junction is discordant with germline, which a read error may explain. The V gene is TRBV24-1, the J gene TRBJ1-1; D may be TRBD1 (5 bases). Germline assignment: CDR1 KGHDR and CDR2 SFDVKD. The CDR3 extends over 13 amino acids. In nucleotides, the CDR3 is TGTGCCACCAGTGCCCCAGGGAACACTGAAGCTTTCTTC. It yields the protein CATSAPGNTEAFF.

The sample holds many counts of this clonotype. The J gene is TRBJ2-1, the V gene TRBV20-1; D is undetermined. Trimming pared 3 bases from V and 0 bases from J, leaving 9 bases between. Germline V gene lookup returns CDR1 DFQATT and CDR2 SNEGSKA (reference sequence). The CDR3 is 14 amino acids. The DNA for the CDR3 is TGCAGTGCTAGGTTGCGGAGCTCCTACAATGAGCAGTTCTTC. Translated: CSARLRSSYNEQFF.

There are many counts of this clonotype. The chain uses TRBV28 and TRBJ2-7, with 9 positions matching TRBD1. Losses at the gene ends were 7 bases for V and 9 bases for J; bases not matched to a gene: 10. The CDR3 covers 13 residues. The germline V gene encodes CDR1 MDHEN and CDR2 SYDVKM. The CDR3 region is CASTTTGGNGQYF. As DNA, the CDR3 is TGTGCCAGCACAACGACAGGGGGGAACGGGCAGTACTTC.

This clonotype was counted at least ten times. This rearrangement joins TRBV6-1 to TRBJ2-7; 14 nucleotides line up with TRBD2. Losses at the gene ends were 6 bases for V and 2 bases for J; bases not matched to a gene: 18. Germline V CDR1 and CDR2: MNHNS, SASEGT. The CDR3 spans 20 residues. CDR3 sequence: CASRPPTRAGTSGSPYEQYF. Here the CDR3 DNA reads TGTGCCAGCAGACCCCCCACCCGGGCGGGGACTAGCGGGAGCCCCTACGAGCAGTACTTC.

This clonotype was seen at least ten times. The chain carries TRBV5-4 and TRBJ2-7, with D perhaps being TRBD1 or TRBD2 (5 bases each). CDR3 length equals 15 residues. CDR1 SGHNT and CDR2 YYREEE come from the germline V gene (reference sequence). V was pared by 3 bases and J by 0 bases, with 13 bases between. The CDR3 nucleotides are TGTGCCAGCAGCTCCGGGACGGCGAGCTCCTACGAGCAGTACTTC. Amino acid sequence: CASSSGTASSYEQYF.

Concerning this clonotype: This may be a read error, as it is one base from a much larger clone. Since the CDR3 does not end with the conserved phenylalanine or tryptophan, this likely comes from a read error. The rearrangement joins TRBV30 to TRBJ1-2, with TRBD1 as a possible D gene (5 bases). Germline V CDR1 and CDR2: GTSNPN, SVGIG (reference sequence). The CDR3 totals 13 residues. Trimming shortened V by 4 bases and J by 3 bases, and 12 bases separated the two germline ends. The CDR3 nucleotides are TGTGCCTGGACTGGGGGAAGTGACTATGGCTACACCTCC. Its translation is CAWTGGSDYGYTS.

This clonotype has a count of ten or more. The chain combines TRBV11-2 with TRBJ2-3; D remains ambiguous. Germline V gene sequence: CDR1 SGHAT, CDR2 FQNNGV. The CDR3 covers 15 residues. Trimming removed 0 bases at V and 0 bases at J, with 7 bases between. CDR3 amino acids: CASSLEAASTDTQYF. CDR3 coding DNA: TGTGCCAGCAGCTTAGAGGCAGCCAGCACAGATACGCAGTATTTT.

The genes are TRBV25-1 and TRBJ2-7; 11 bases are a match to TRBD2. Germline values: CDR1 MGHDK, CDR2 SYGVNS. The CDR3 length is 15 residues. After removal of 5 bases from V and 4 bases from J, the junction contained 7 bases not matched to a gene. The DNA of the CDR3 is TGTGCCAGCAGTTCTACTAGCGGGGGACGTTACGAGCAGTACTTC. Its protein is CASSSTSGGRYEQYF.

This clonotype occurred a few times. V usage is TRBV6-1 and J usage is TRBJ1-4, with no clear D. The germline V and J ends were trimmed by 2 bases and 0 bases, with 13 bases remaining between them. The V gene's germline CDR1 is MNHNS and CDR2 SASEGT. The CDR3 totals 17 residues. This CDR3 is CASSELPRTATNEKLFF. The CDR3 region has the DNA TGTGCCAGCAGTGAATTGCCCAGGACCGCAACTAATGAAAAACTGTTTTTT.

This clonotype was seen a few times. CDR3 nucleotides: TGCAGTGCTAGAGGGGGACTAGCGGGAGGTAGGGATACGCAGTATTTT. This gives the protein CSARGGLAGGRDTQYF. The gene calls are TRBV20-1 and TRBJ2-3, with 15 positions matching TRBD2. The CDR3 contains 16 residues. Germline CDR1 and CDR2: DFQATT and SNEGSKA (reference sequence). After removal of 1 base from V and 6 bases from J, the junction contained 5 bases not matched to a gene.

The chain carries TRBV2 and TRBJ2-1, with 14 positions matching TRBD2. The CDR3 consists of 15 residues. After removal of 8 bases from V and 10 bases from J, the junction contained 10 bases not matched to a gene. Germline values: CDR1 SNHLY, CDR2 FYNNEI. The CDR3 loop is CASQGPGLAGVEQFF. CDR3 DNA: TGTGCCAGCCAGGGCCCGGGACTAGCGGGAGTGGAGCAGTTCTTC.

At least ten counts were recorded for this clonotype. The chain links TRBV5-5 to TRBJ1-2, with 7 bases fitting TRBD1. Germline V gene data show CDR1 as SGHKS and CDR2 as YYEKEE (reference sequence). V was pared by 0 bases and J by 4 bases, with 9 bases of the junction left unmatched. This CDR3 spans 16 amino acids. CDR3 DNA sequence: TGTGCCAGCAGCTTGGGGTACAGGGGCTCTGGCTATGGCTACACCTTC. This codes for CASSLGYRGSGYGYTF.

This clonotype was counted many times. The chain is built from TRBV20-1 and TRBJ1-1; D call uncertain. Trimming stripped 1 base from V and 7 bases from J, with 7 bases between. The CDR3 is made up of 11 amino acids. From germline, CDR1 is DFQATT and CDR2 SNEGSKA (reference sequence). DNA of the CDR3: TGCAGTGCTAGAGTGAAGGGTGAAGCTTTCTTT. It translates to CSARVKGEAFF.

On this clonotype itself: One end of the junction varies from germline; a read error may be responsible. This chain connects TRBV11-2 to TRBJ2-1; D unclear. The J call is in doubt because the DNA end fits TRBJ2-5 better. This CDR3 has 13 residues. Germline CDR1 and CDR2: SGHAT and FQNNGV. The CDR3 sequence is CASSQVNGETQYF. The CDR3 nucleotides are TGCGCCAGCAGCCAAGTCAATGGGGAGACCCAGTACTTC.

J is TRBJ1-2 and V is TRBV3-1; D uncertain. Germline values: CDR1 LGHDT, CDR2 YNNKEL (reference sequence). V lost 0 bases, J lost 8 bases, and 4 bases lay in between. The CDR3 consists of 11 residues. The CDR3 nucleotides read TGTGCCAGCAGCCAAGAGAGAGGCTACACCTTC. This sequence encodes CASSQERGYTF.

In its sample, this clonotype was seen many times. This rearrangement joins TRBV5-1 to TRBJ2-7, with 8 bases fitting TRBD2. This CDR3 region has 15 residues. The V and J ends lost 6 bases and 5 bases, in that order; junction bases with no gene match: 13. Germline V gene lookup returns CDR1 SGHRS and CDR2 YFSETQ. The CDR3 coding sequence is TGCGCCAGCAACTCCGGGGGGGAGGGCCCCAACGAGCAGTACTTC. Translation gives CASNSGGEGPNEQYF.

Many counts were recorded for this clonotype. The chain employs TRBV5-1 and TRBJ2-1; D gene uncertain. Germline assignment: CDR1 SGHRS and CDR2 YFSETQ. CDR3 length equals 13 residues. V was pared by 1 base and J by 6 bases, with 8 bases between. CDR3 sequence reads: CASSLIIGNEQFF. The CDR3, as DNA: TGCGCCAGCAGCTTGATTATAGGCAATGAGCAGTTCTTC.

To note about this clonotype: A read error is possible here, since a much larger clone lies one base away. V usage is TRBV7-9 and J usage is TRBJ2-1, with 11 bases that match TRBD2. The CDR3 loop spans 18 amino acids. Germline V gene lookup returns CDR1 SEHNR and CDR2 FQNEAQ (reference sequence). In nucleotides, the CDR3 is TGTGCCAGCAGCTCATTAGCGGGAGGGCTTGACTCCTACAATGGGCAGTTCTTC. The encoded protein is CASSSLAGGLDSYNGQFF.

This clonotype occurred a few times. This may be a read error, as it is one base from a much larger clone. The rearrangement joins TRBV6-5 to TRBJ2-3; possible D gene TRBD1, 6 bases. The CDR3 runs 14 residues. Germline CDR1 is MNHEY and CDR2 is SVGAGI. CDR3 DNA: TGTGTCAGCAGTTCACAGGGTCGTGCAGATACGCAGTATTTT. This encodes CVSSSQGRADTQYF.

At least ten counts were recorded for this clonotype. This sequence joins TRBV24-1 and TRBJ2-7; 9 nucleotides match TRBD1. V shed 2 bases, J shed 3 bases, and the junction held 1 base outside the gene matches. CDR1 is KGHDR, CDR2 SFDVKD, per germline. The CDR3 contains 14 residues. Here the CDR3 reads CATSDSGQGYEQYF. CDR3 sequence (DNA): TGTGCCACCAGTGATTCGGGACAGGGCTACGAGCAGTACTTC.

The chain uses TRBV6-1 and TRBJ1-2; no reliable D call. The CDR3 is made up of 13 amino acids. In germline, CDR1 is MNHNS, CDR2 SASEGT. V lost 5 bases and J 5 bases, leaving 12 bases between the germline ends. The chain's CDR3 is CASSPSWFYGYTF. The CDR3 nucleotides are TGTGCCAGCAGTCCGTCGTGGTTTTATGGCTACACCTTC.

In this sample, this clonotype turned up a few times. CDR3 nucleotide sequence: TGTGCCAGTAGTTCCAGCGGACAGGCGATCTCTGGGGCCAACGTCCTGACTTTC. It yields the protein CASSSSGQAISGANVLTF. The chain joins TRBV19 to TRBJ2-6; 7 bases agree with TRBD1. Germline V gives CDR1 LNHDA, CDR2 SQIVND (reference sequence). CDR3 length equals 18 residues. V lost 5 bases and J lost 0; bases outside the gene matches: 10.

This clonotype showed up many times. The CDR3 nucleotides are TGTGCCACCAGCCCGGACATGAGTCGACAGTTCTTC. Protein product: CATSPDMSRQFF. V usage is TRBV15 and J usage is TRBJ2-1; TRBD1 is a possible D gene (5 bases). CDR3 length: 12 residues. Trimming cost V 5 bases and J 13 bases, with 15 bases left between them. CDR1 and CDR2 from the germline V gene are LNHNV and YYDKDF (reference sequence).

In this sample, this clonotype turned up many times. CDR3 DNA sequence: TGTGCCAGCAGCTCGGACAGGGTGGGAAATTCACCCCTCCACTTT. This translates into CASSSDRVGNSPLHF. V is TRBV28 and J is TRBJ1-6, with TRBD1 matching over 8 bases. CDR1 is MDHEN, CDR2 SYDVKM, per germline. The trim removed 6 bases at V and 7 bases at J, leaving 8 bases unmatched. This CDR3 is 15 amino acids long.

This clonotype was observed many times. V usage is TRBV20-1 and J usage is TRBJ2-7; perhaps TRBD2 as D (6 bases). Germline V gene sequence: CDR1 DFQATT, CDR2 SNEGSKA (reference sequence). The germline V and J ends were trimmed by 6 bases and 1 base, with 16 bases remaining between them. The CDR3 has 14 amino acids. CDR3 nucleotides: TGCAGTGCCAAATTCGGGACTGCATCCTACGAGCAGTACTTC. This codes for CSAKFGTASYEQYF.

This clonotype appeared many times. The genes are TRBV30 and TRBJ2-1; D might be TRBD1 (5 bases). This CDR3 comprises 13 residues. The V gene lost 1 base and the J gene lost 2 bases, with 6 bases spanning the gap. Germline CDR1 reads GTSNPN; CDR2 reads SVGIG (reference sequence). CDR3 region: CAWSAGTYNEQFF. CDR3 in DNA: TGTGCCTGGAGTGCAGGGACCTACAATGAGCAGTTCTTC.

The DNA for the CDR3 is TGTGCCAGCAGCTTACATCGGCTGAACACTGAAGCTTTCTTT. It translates to CASSLHRLNTEAFF. The rearrangement joins TRBV7-3 to TRBJ1-1, with D unresolved. Looked up from germline, CDR1 is SGHTA and CDR2 is FQGTGA. Trimming shortened V by 2 bases and J by 0 bases, and 7 bases separated the two germline ends. CDR3 length: 14 amino acids.

This chain connects TRBV6-5 to TRBJ2-7; D is perhaps TRBD1 (5 bases). This CDR3 is 14 amino acids long. Germline V gives CDR1 MNHEY, CDR2 SVGAGI. The germline V and J ends were trimmed by 2 bases and 5 bases, with 13 bases remaining between them. Here the CDR3 reads CASSYLAGFDEQYF. As DNA, the CDR3 is TGTGCCAGCAGTTACCTGGCAGGGTTCGACGAGCAGTACTTC.